This T cell receptor (beta chain) was captured in a study of blood T cell repertoires in COVID-19. Study details: Collection of acute and convalescent COVID-19 samples took place in the United States, Italy and Spain. The analysed material was cDNA or gDNA that came from T cells, B-cell-depleted T cells, or PBMCs.

Authors' processing steps: Amplification from reference gene primers served as the basis for estimated nucleated cell counts. Some clones are missing from TCRdb's copy, which holds only in-frame ones; the method was immunoSEQ multiplex PCR. That table furnishes V, J and clone size, whereas the DNA furnished D and trimming. The sample lists around 97,000 clones; around 90% were seen once. The J segment lost 3 bases and the V segment lost 3 bases, leaving 4 bases of the junction unmatched. Germline loops: CDR1 KGHSH, CDR2 LQKENI. CDR3 length equals 14 residues. What was sequenced was peripheral blood. This rearrangement joins TRBV18 to TRBJ1-1; 7 nucleotides match TRBD1. This TCR derives from a man aged 50 or older in a cohort sampled during active COVID-19. CDR3 sequence (DNA): TGTGCCAGCTCACCGATCACAGGGGACACTGAAGCTTTCTTT. Translation: CASSPITGDTEAFF.